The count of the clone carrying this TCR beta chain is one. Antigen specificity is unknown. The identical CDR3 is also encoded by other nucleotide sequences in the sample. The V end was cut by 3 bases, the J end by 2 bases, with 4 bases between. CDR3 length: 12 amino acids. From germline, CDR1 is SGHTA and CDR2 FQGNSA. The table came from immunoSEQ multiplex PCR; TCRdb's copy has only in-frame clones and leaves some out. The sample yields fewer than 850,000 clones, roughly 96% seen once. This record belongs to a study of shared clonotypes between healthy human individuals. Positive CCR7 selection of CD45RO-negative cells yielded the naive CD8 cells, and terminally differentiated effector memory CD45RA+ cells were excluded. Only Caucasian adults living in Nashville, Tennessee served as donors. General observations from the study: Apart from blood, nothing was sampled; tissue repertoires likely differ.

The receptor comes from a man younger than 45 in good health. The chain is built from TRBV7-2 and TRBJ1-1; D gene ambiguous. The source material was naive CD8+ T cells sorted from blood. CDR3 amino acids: CASSFGNTEAFF. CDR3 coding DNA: TGTGCCAGCAGCTTTGGCAACACTGAAGCTTTCTTT.